This is a list of T cell receptor beta chains from one sample in a study of OX40 agonist ivuxolimab in advanced cancers. The data were produced by immunoSEQ multiplex PCR, yet TCRdb's version contains in-frame clones alone and is incomplete. The sample gives approximately 74,000 clones, 90% to 95% of which show up once; about 5.5% is in the top ten. Sample: CD4+ or CD8+ T cells sorted from blood, taken in a trial of the OX40 agonist ivuxolimab. These receptor sequences come from an adult with an advanced solid tumor such as melanoma, head and neck, liver or kidney cancer. The CDR3 runs from the conserved cysteine through the conserved F or W. Fields, in order: D gene, clone size, J gene, V gene, CDR3 protein, CDR3 DNA. D genes are given only for firm matches. Size values are once, few and many counts, or a class for expanded clones, and some rows have none.

NA NA TRBJ2-7 TRBV28 CASSTGTSPSSYEQYF TGTGCCAGCAGTACAGGGACATCTCCGTCCTCCTACGAGCAGTACTTC
NA NA TRBJ1-1 TRBV4-1 CASSQVLPSPHTEAFF TGCGCCAGCAGCCAAGTCCTCCCGTCTCCTCACACTGAAGCTTTCTTT
TRBD2 NA TRBJ2-7 TRBV28 CATFSSASGNEQYF TGTGCCACCTTCTCATCGGCTAGCGGGAATGAGCAGTACTTC
NA NA TRBJ1-1 TRBV5-4 CASSPEGYEAFF TGTGCCAGCAGCCCGGAGGGCTACGAAGCTTTCTTT
NA NA TRBJ1-1 TRBV11-2 CASTLDSMNTEAFF TGTGCCAGCACCCTCGACAGTATGAACACTGAAGCTTTCTTT
TRBD2 NA TRBJ2-7 TRBV7-2 CASSSDFGTSGIKLDEQYF TGTGCCAGCAGCTCAGATTTCGGGACTAGCGGGATTAAATTGGACGAGCAGTACTTC
NA NA TRBJ2-7 TRBV28 CASSPGASYEQYF TGTGCCAGCAGTCCCGGAGCCTCCTACGAGCAGTACTTC
NA NA TRBJ2-7 TRBV6-6 CASSYSWGYEQYF TGTGCCAGCAGTTACTCTTGGGGCTACGAGCAGTACTTC
TRBD1 once TRBJ1-3 TRBV10-3 CAISEGTGKNTIYF TGTGCCATCAGTGAGGGGACAGGGAAGAACACCATATATTTT
NA NA TRBJ1-5 TRBV6-1 CASNDEGGGQPQHF TGTGCCAGCAACGACGAAGGGGGGGGTCAGCCCCAGCATTTT
NA NA TRBJ2-3 TRBV9 CASSPRGTVGGTDTQYF TGTGCCAGCAGCCCCCGTGGGACGGTAGGGGGCACAGATACGCAGTATTTT
NA NA TRBJ2-1 TRBV5-1 CASSLGGWGNNEQFF TGCGCCAGCAGCTTGGGGGGATGGGGGAACAATGAGCAGTTCTTC
TRBD1 NA TRBJ1-5 TRBV9 CASSGTGGNQPQHF TGTGCCAGCAGCGGGACAGGGGGCAATCAGCCCCAGCATTTT
NA NA TRBJ1-5 TRBV4-3 CASSRGEQGGQPQHF TGCGCCAGCAGCCGGGGAGAGCAGGGAGGTCAGCCCCAGCATTTT
TRBD1 NA TRBJ2-7 TRBV6-1 CASSEAGQGLYEQYF TGTGCCAGCAGTGAAGCGGGACAGGGCCTTTACGAGCAGTACTTC
NA NA TRBJ1-5 TRBV27 CASSFANNQPQHF TGTGCCAGCAGTTTTGCAAATAATCAGCCCCAGCATTTT
NA once TRBJ1-5 TRBV19 CASSYFNWGQGQPQHF TGTGCCAGTAGTTACTTCAACTGGGGGCAGGGTCAGCCCCAGCATTTT